This T cell receptor (beta chain) was sequenced for a study of blood T cell repertoires in COVID-19. Whole-study context: Italy, Spain and the United States were the sources of the convalescent and acute COVID-19 samples. In each case, the material was cDNA or gDNA derived from T cells, B-cell-depleted T cells, or PBMCs.

Original data processing: For nucleated cells, counts were estimated from reference gene primer amplification. Measured with immunoSEQ multiplex PCR; TCRdb has only the in-frame clones, and not every one. That table is the source of V, J and clone size, and D and trimming were worked out from the DNA. The table has approximately 240,000 clones, approximately 82% seen once. This CDR3 comprises 14 residues. Germline V CDR1 and CDR2: SNHLY, FYNNEI. Trimming took 4 bases from V and 2 from J; bases not matched to a gene: 2. V is TRBV2 and J is TRBJ1-5, with 7 nucleotides matching TRBD1. The sequence derives from an elderly woman with active or convalescent COVID-19. Sequencing input: peripheral blood. The CDR3 loop reads CASSGQGGNQPQHF. CDR3 DNA: TGTGCCAGCAGTGGACAGGGAGGCAATCAGCCCCAGCATTTT.